This is a list of T cell receptor beta chains from one sample in a study of CDR3 diversity in severe acne. TCRdb re-analysed the PCR reads in MiXCR, keeping a single row per CDR3 protein. The profile shows around 94,000 distinct CDR3 sequences, roughly 51% of them singletons. Sequenced material: blood. The receptor source for this set is a male donor with acne. The CDR3 runs from the conserved cysteine through the conserved F or W. A D gene is named only where the DNA matches it firmly. The size field is filled for only some rows; it gives once, few, many or a size class.

clone_size,j_call,v_call,d_call,cdr3_nt,cdr3_aa
few,TRBJ1-2,TRBV2,TRBD1,TGTGCCAGCAGTGCCGGGACAGGCCAATATGGCTACACCTTC,CASSAGTGQYGYTF
.,TRBJ1-6,TRBV5-1,TRBD1,TGCGCCAGCAGCTCGTATATTTTATCGGGGACAGGCGGTTCACCCCTCCACTTT,CASSSYILSGTGGSPLHF
.,TRBJ1-6,TRBV11-2,.,TGCGCCAGCGGCCAAGCTGGAAGCTCCTATAATTCACCCCTCCACTTT,CASGQAGSSYNSPLHF
few,TRBJ1-5,TRBV6-6,.,TGTGCCAGCAGTTACCCGGGCAATCAGCCCCAGCATTTT,CASSYPGNQPQHF
many,TRBJ1-2,TRBV5-8,.,TGTGCCAGCAGCTTTGGGCCTGACTATGGCTACACCTTC,CASSFGPDYGYTF
.,TRBJ1-3,TRBV5-5,.,TGTGCCAGCAGCACAGGAAACACCATATATTTT,CASSTGNTIYF
.,TRBJ2-2,TRBV10-2,.,TGTGCCAGCAGCGTGGACAGTGCGAACACCGGGGAGCTGTTTTTT,CASSVDSANTGELFF
.,TRBJ2-1,TRBV20-1,TRBD1,TGCAGTGCTGGACAGGGGGCAGGTTGGAATGAGCAGTTCTTC,CSAGQGAGWNEQFF
many,TRBJ2-1,TRBV6-5,.,TGTGCCAGCAGTTACAGGGTAGGCTCCTACAATGAGCAGTTCTTC,CASSYRVGSYNEQFF
.,TRBJ1-3,TRBV6-2/TRBV6-3,.,TGTGCCAGCACCTTCAGCCCCTGGGCCTTAAGCTCTGGAAACACCATATATTTT,CASTFSPWALSSGNTIYF
many,TRBJ2-1,TRBV5-1,TRBD2,TGCGCCAGCAGCTCGGGACTAGCGGGAGGGTCCTCCTACAATGAGCAGTTCTTC,CASSSGLAGGSSYNEQFF
.,TRBJ1-4,TRBV2,TRBD1,TGTGCCAGCGGTCGGGTGGGACAGGGCGGTGAAAAACTGTTTTTT,CASGRVGQGGEKLFF
.,TRBJ1-2,TRBV6-6,TRBD1,TGTGCCAGCAACCTATGGGACAGGGGCTATGGCTACACCTTC,CASNLWDRGYGYTF
.,TRBJ2-3,TRBV7-6,TRBD2,TGTGCCAGCAGCCTCGGGGGGACTAAAAGTACAGATACGCAGTATTTT,CASSLGGTKSTDTQYF
.,TRBJ2-1,TRBV5-4,TRBD1,TGTGCCAGCAGCTTGATCAACGCCCGACAGGGGGCTTGCGGCGAGCAGTTCTTC,CASSLINARQGACGEQFF
once,TRBJ2-5,TRBV29-1,TRBD1,TGCAGCGCTGGACAGGGGGCTGAGACCCAGTACTTC,CSAGQGAETQYF
.,TRBJ2-2,TRBV7-6,.,TGTGCCAGCAGCCGGAGGGGACCTCCGAACACCGGGGAGCTGTTTTTT,CASSRRGPPNTGELFF
few,TRBJ2-1,TRBV7-6,TRBD2,TGTGCCAGCAGCCCGGGACTAGCGGTAGGCAATGAGCAGTTCTTC,CASSPGLAVGNEQFF
.,TRBJ1-5,TRBV15,.,TGTGCCACCAGCAGAGGGCATGAGGATCAGCCCCAGCATTTT,CATSRGHEDQPQHF
many,TRBJ2-1,TRBV7-6,.,TGTGCCAGCAGCCTTCGTATTTACAATGAGCAGTTCTTC,CASSLRIYNEQFF
.,TRBJ2-2,TRBV4-3,.,TGCGCCAGCAGCCCGGACAGCCACTCTGGGGAGCTGTTTTTT,CASSPDSHSGELFF
.,TRBJ2-5,TRBV9,.,TGTGCCAGCAGCCCCCTTGGCGAGCAGACCCAGTACTTC,CASSPLGEQTQYF
.,TRBJ2-2,TRBV7-3,.,TGTGCCAGCAGCTTCGCCCCCCCCCCCCCCCCCCCCCCCCTGTTTTTT,CASSFAPPPPPPPLFF
.,TRBJ2-1,TRBV5-1,TRBD2,TGCGCCAGCGCCGTCGGGGCGGGAGGTACTTGGGAGCAGTTCTTC,CASAVGAGGTWEQFF
.,TRBJ2-5,TRBV11-2,.,TGTGCCAGCAGCCCTGGCCCGGGGAACCAAGAGACCCAGTACTTC,CASSPGPGNQETQYF
.,TRBJ2-3,TRBV5-1,.,TGCGTCAGCAGCTTGGCCTTACAGGGCCGCGCTGATACGCAGTATTTT,CVSSLALQGRADTQYF
.,TRBJ2-7,TRBV5-5,TRBD1,TGTGCCAGCAGCACCGGGACAGGGGTGGGCGAGCAGTACTTC,CASSTGTGVGEQYF
few,TRBJ1-5,TRBV2,.,TGTGCCAGCAGTGTTATAGAGGGGAGCAATCAGCCCCAGCATTTT,CASSVIEGSNQPQHF
.,TRBJ2-7,TRBV20-1,TRBD2,TGCAGTGCTGCCGGACTAGCGGTCGCCTACGAGCAGTACTTC,CSAAGLAVAYEQYF
.,TRBJ2-1,TRBV7-2,TRBD2,TGTGCCAGCAGCTTAGTACTAGCGGCAACTTACAATGAGCAGTTCTTC,CASSLVLAATYNEQFF
.,TRBJ1-2,TRBV12-3/TRBV12-4,TRBD1,TGTGCCAGCAGCTCGGACAGGGCGCTTGGCTACACCTTC,CASSSDRALGYTF
.,TRBJ2-5,TRBV7-9,TRBD2,TGTGCCAGCAGCCCCCGACTAGCGGGAGATCTCTCCAGACGCCAGTACTTC,CASSPRLAGDLSRRQYF
.,TRBJ1-2,TRBV28,.,TGTGCCAGCAGACCCAAGGACACCCTTTTCGAGGGCTACACCTTC,CASRPKDTLFEGYTF
few,TRBJ2-5,TRBV24-1,.,TGTGCCACCAGTGCTGCAACCCAAGAGACCCAGTACTTC,CATSAATQETQYF
medium-sized,TRBJ1-5,TRBV20-1,TRBD1,TGCAGTGCTAGAGCGAGGACAGGGGGCGGTCAGCCCCAGCATTTT,CSARARTGGGQPQHF
.,TRBJ1-2,TRBV10-3,TRBD1,TGTGCCATCAGTGAGGGACAGGGGTTCGATGGCTACACCTTC,CAISEGQGFDGYTF
.,TRBJ2-3,TRBV20-1,.,TGCAGTGCTAGAGGGCAGTATTTT,CSARGQYF